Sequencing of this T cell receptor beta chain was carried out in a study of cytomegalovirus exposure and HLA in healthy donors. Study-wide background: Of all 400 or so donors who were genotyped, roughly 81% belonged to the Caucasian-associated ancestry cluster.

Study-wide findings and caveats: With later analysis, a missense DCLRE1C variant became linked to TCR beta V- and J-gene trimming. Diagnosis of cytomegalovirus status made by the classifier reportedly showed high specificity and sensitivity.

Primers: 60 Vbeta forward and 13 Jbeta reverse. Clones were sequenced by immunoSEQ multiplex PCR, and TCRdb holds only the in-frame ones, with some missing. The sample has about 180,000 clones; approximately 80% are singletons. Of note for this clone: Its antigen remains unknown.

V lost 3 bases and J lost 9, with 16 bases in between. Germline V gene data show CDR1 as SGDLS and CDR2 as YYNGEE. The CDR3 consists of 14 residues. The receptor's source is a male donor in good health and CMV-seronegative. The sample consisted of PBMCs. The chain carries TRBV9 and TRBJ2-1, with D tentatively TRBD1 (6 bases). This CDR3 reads CASSAYRDLGEQFF. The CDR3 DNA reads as TGTGCCAGCAGCGCATACAGGGATTTAGGTGAGCAGTTCTTC.